This T cell receptor (beta chain) was profiled in a study of early T cells in non-severe SARS-CoV-2 infection. This clonotype was observed a few times. MiXCR, applied by TCRdb to the 5' RACE reads, yields one record per CDR3 protein. Of around 70,000 distinct CDR3 sequences listed, 15% to 18% are singletons. The germline V gene encodes CDR1 SGHVS and CDR2 FNYEAQ. V gave up 4 bases and J gave up 5 bases; unmatched junction bases: 7. The CDR3 runs to 15 residues. This receptor was obtained from an adult who was a healthcare worker with PCR-confirmed SARS-CoV-2 infection or an uninfected control (not recorded which). The gene calls are TRBV7-6 and TRBJ2-5, with TRBD2 identical over 10 bases. Material: whole blood. The CDR3 sequence is CASSSEAGGHETQYF. Here the CDR3 DNA reads TGTGCCAGCAGCTCAGAAGCGGGGGGGCACGAGACCCAGTACTTC.